Listed below are T cell receptor beta chains from one sample, sequenced in a study of graft-versus-host responses after intestinal transplantation. The repertoire was sequenced with immunoSEQ multiplex PCR; TCRdb's copy has only in-frame clones and lacks some. The sample carries under 90,000 clones, around 89% recorded once. These receptors' targets are unknown. The sequences come from unstimulated CD8+ T cells sorted from spleen or lymph node cells, collected before transplant. The source of these receptors is a human donor who was the organ donor for an intestinal transplant. The CDR3 runs from the conserved cysteine through the conserved F or W. The D gene is left open where the match is weak. Size is stated for part of the rows, as once, few or many counts, or as a class when the clone is expanded.

TRBD1 TRBJ1-2 TRBV5-4 once CASSSDRAGGISGYTF TGTGCCAGCAGCTCGGACAGGGCTGGGGGTATTAGTGGCTACACCTTC
TRBD2 TRBJ2-5 TRBV5-6 - CASSLEGTSGGAGETQYF TGTGCCAGCAGCTTGGAAGGCACTAGCGGGGGGGCCGGAGAGACCCAGTACTTC
- TRBJ1-2 TRBV23-1 - CASSRGGCPYGYTF TGCGCCAGCAGTCGCGGGGGGTGTCCTTATGGCTACACCTTC
- TRBJ1-4 TRBV6-4 few CASSEKTGDNEKLFF TGTGCCAGCAGTGAGAAGACAGGAGATAATGAAAAACTGTTTTTT
- TRBJ1-4 TRBV6-4 once CASSEFSPDEKLFF TGTGCCAGCAGTGAATTCTCCCCGGATGAAAAACTGTTTTTT
- TRBJ1-5 TRBV19 - CATTIGQMQPQHF TGTGCCACTACCATCGGACAGATGCAGCCCCAGCATTTT
- TRBJ1-5 TRBV4-1 once CASSQVSVGDQPQHF TGCGCCAGCAGCCAAGTCTCCGTCGGGGATCAGCCCCAGCATTTT
- TRBJ2-2 TRBV7-8 - CASRPGFSNTGELFF TGTGCCAGCAGACCAGGGTTCTCCAACACCGGGGAGCTGTTTTTT
- TRBJ2-1 TRBV9 once CASSVGFVTSSYNEQFF TGTGCCAGCAGCGTAGGTTTCGTTACGAGCTCCTACAATGAGCAGTTCTTC
TRBD2 TRBJ2-3 TRBV5-4 - CASSLTGGGGSDTQYF TGTGCCAGCAGCTTGACGGGCGGGGGGGGTTCAGATACGCAGTATTTT
- TRBJ2-1 TRBV2 - CASSAVSSYNEQFF TGTGCCAGCAGTGCAGTTTCTTCCTACAATGAGCAGTTCTTC
- TRBJ2-5 TRBV6-6 - CASSRTPGGILETQYF TGTGCCAGCAGCCGGACTCCCGGCGGTATCTTAGAGACCCAGTACTTC
- TRBJ2-2 TRBV5-1 - CAILRQEVWWIRGPGELFF TGCGCCATCTTGCGACAGGAAGTATGGTGGATCAGAGGTCCCGGGGAGCTGTTTTTT
TRBD1 TRBJ1-5 TRBV5-1 - CASSLEPQGGNQPQHF TGCGCCAGCAGCTTGGAACCACAGGGGGGCAATCAGCCCCAGCATTTT
- TRBJ2-1 TRBV4-2 - CASSQGSSETYNEQFF TGTGCCAGCAGCCAAGGGAGTAGCGAGACCTACAATGAGCAGTTCTTC
TRBD1 TRBJ2-2 TRBV7-6 - CASSSGQGYVGELFF TGTGCCAGCAGCTCTGGACAGGGATACGTCGGGGAGCTGTTTTTT
- TRBJ2-2 TRBV11-2 - CASSLGGANTGELFF TGTGCCAGCAGCTTAGGCGGGGCGAACACCGGGGAGCTGTTTTTT
- TRBJ2-2 TRBV28 - CASSFEMGRTGELFF TGTGCCAGCAGTTTCGAGATGGGGCGTACCGGGGAGCTGTTTTTT
- TRBJ2-2 TRBV7-9 - CASSSARVNTGELFF TGTGCCAGCAGTTCAGCGAGAGTTAACACCGGGGAGCTGTTTTTT
- TRBJ2-3 TRBV6-6 - CASSTWRSGTDTQYF TGTGCCAGCAGTACTTGGAGGAGCGGCACAGATACGCAGTATTTT
- TRBJ2-1 TRBV7-9 few CASSWSNEQFF TGTGCCAGCAGCTGGAGTAATGAGCAGTTCTTC